The 24 T cell receptor beta chains reported below all come from one sample, sequenced in a study of T cell clonality in common variable immunodeficiency. Sequencing was performed with immunoSEQ multiplex PCR; in TCRdb, only in-frame clones are kept and a portion is missing. The specimen gives about 74,000 clones without singletons; the ten biggest hold approximately 0.81%. The sample consisted of peripheral blood mononuclear cells. The receptors come from a person aged 18 to 75 in good health.

This clone was detected many times. The CDR3 protein is CASSIGGLAAQETQYF. The CDR3 bases that were read are TGTGCCAGTAGTATTGGGGGACTAGCGGCCCAAGAGACC. The rearrangement links TRBV19 to TRBJ2-5; TRBD2 agrees at 11 bases. From the germline J gene comes the end of the CDR3, since the read stops 3 residues before it. This CDR3 has 16 amino acids. CDR1 is LNHDA and CDR2 is SQIVND in the germline V gene (reference sequence). Trimming took 3 bases from V and 1 from J; bases not matched to a gene: 4.

There are many counts of this clone. One end of the junction does not line up with germline, which may come from a read error. The read ends 3 residues early relative to the CDR3; the germline J gene fills the gap. The chain uses TRBV4-2 and TRBJ2-3, with D maybe TRBD1 (5 bases). The germline CDR1 and CDR2 sequences are LGHNA and YNFKEQ. This CDR3 is built from 18 residues. The CDR3 bases that were read are TGCGCCAGCAGCCAAGTAAGATCGAGCGTGGGGCCCACAGATACG. Amino acid sequence: CASSQVRSSVGPTDT. The complete CDR3 reads CASSQVRSSVGPTDTQYF.

Ten or more counts support this clone. The missing CDR3 end, 3 residues past where the read stops, is filled in from the germline J gene. The chain joins TRBV7-6 to TRBJ2-7; D is possibly TRBD1 (5 bases). Trimming stripped 3 bases from V and 3 bases from J, with 9 bases between. This CDR3 has 13 residues. CDR1 and CDR2 from the germline V gene are SGHVS and FNYEAQ. Incomplete CDR3 DNA: TGTGCCAGCAGCTTCAGGGTAAACTACGAG. Translation gives CASSFRVNYE. The whole CDR3 protein reads CASSFRVNYEQYF.

At least ten counts were recorded for this clone. With the read ending 3 residues before the CDR3 end, the germline J gene is used to fill in that end. The chain carries TRBV19 and TRBJ2-1, with D maybe TRBD2 (6 bases). The CDR3 length is 15 residues. Looked up from germline, CDR1 is LNHDA and CDR2 is SQIVND (reference sequence). V lost 6 bases to trimming and J lost 4 bases, with 16 bases between them. CDR3 DNA (partial): TGTGCCAGTAGCCCTGGGACTTATTCGTACAATGAG. Residues: CASSPGTYSYNE. Given in full, the CDR3 is CASSPGTYSYNEQFF.

This clone was detected ten times or more. Here the CDR3 reads CASSLAPNQVATEAFF. The CDR3 DNA, read in part, is TGTGCCAGCAGCTTAGCGCCAAACCAGGTTGCCACTGAA. The rearrangement links TRBV7-2 to TRBJ1-1; no reliable D call. The read ends 3 residues early relative to the CDR3; the germline J gene fills the gap. Trimming pared 0 bases from V and 4 bases from J, leaving 15 bases between. The length of the CDR3 is 16 residues. Per germline, CDR1 SGHTA and CDR2 FQGNSA. The whole variable domain, remainder taken from reference TRBV7-2 and TRBJ1-1, is GAGVSQSPSNKVTEKGKDVELRCDPISGHTALYWYRQSLGQGLEFLIYFQGNSAPDKSGLPSDRFSAERTGGSVSTLTIQRTQQEDSAVYLCASSLAPNQVATEAFFGQGTRLTVV.

This clone was counted at least ten times. The read finishes 3 residues shy of the CDR3 end, and the germline J gene is used to complete it. The chain has TRBV6-2 or TRBV6-3 and TRBJ2-1, with 7 bases matching TRBD2. Germline V CDR1 and CDR2: MNHEY, SVGEGT. V lost 5 bases to trimming and J lost 0 bases; unmatched junction nucleotides: 1. This CDR3 is 14 amino acids long. The CDR3 bases that were read are TGTGCCAGCAGTGGCGGGAGCTCCTACAATGAG. It yields the protein CASSGGSSYNE. The full CDR3 is CASSGGSSYNEQFF.

This clone was counted ten times or more. Sequencing ends 3 residues short of the CDR3 end; the germline J gene provides the rest. V and J are TRBV15 and TRBJ2-5, with D tentatively TRBD1 or TRBD2 (6 bases each). V lost 0 bases and J 4 bases, leaving 12 bases between the germline ends. Germline V gene lookup returns CDR1 LNHNV and CDR2 YYDKDF (reference sequence). This CDR3 spans 15 amino acids. CDR3 DNA, as far as it was read: TGTGCCACCAGCAGAGACAGGGGAGGAGGAGAGACC. This gives the protein CATSRDRGGGET. The whole CDR3 protein is CATSRDRGGGETQYF.

This clone came up many times. The read terminates 3 residues before the CDR3 end, so the remaining end is supplied by the germline J gene. This chain links TRBV9 with TRBJ2-7; the D gene is possibly TRBD1 (6 bases). Germline V gene lookup returns CDR1 SGDLS and CDR2 YYNGEE. The length of the CDR3 is 16 residues. V lost 0 bases to trimming and J lost 4 bases, with 17 bases between them. The CDR3 spells CASSVEQGGRGYEQYF. The CDR3 DNA, read in part, is TGTGCCAGCAGCGTAGAACAGGGCGGCAGGGGATACGAG.

This clone was found many times. The DNA ends 3 residues before the CDR3 does, and the rest of the CDR3 is filled in from the germline J gene. J is TRBJ1-1 and V is TRBV7-2; D perhaps matches TRBD1 (5 bases). Trimming left V 3 bases short and J 5 bases short, with 10 bases between. The CDR3 totals 13 residues. Looked up from germline, CDR1 is SGHTA and CDR2 is FQGNSA. CDR3 DNA, as far as it was read: TGTGCCAGCAGCTTCGGCAGGGAAACTGAA. Its translation is CASSFGRETE. Given in full, the CDR3 is CASSFGRETEAFF.

The table lists this clone with many counts. The read ends 3 residues early relative to the CDR3; the germline J gene fills the gap. The sample has other DNA sequences that encode this CDR3 too. This chain joins TRBV20-1 and TRBJ1-2; 11 nucleotides agree with TRBD1. V dropped 5 bases and J dropped 4; count of bases not matched to a gene: 9. CDR3 length: 15 residues. In germline, CDR1 is DFQATT, CDR2 SNEGSKA (reference sequence). This CDR3 reads CSASRPGTGGYGYTF. Partial CDR3 DNA: TGCAGTGCTTCACGTCCCGGGACAGGGGGCTATGGC.

This clone was detected ten times or more. With the read ending 3 residues before the CDR3 end, the germline J gene is used to fill in that end. The chain has TRBV29-1 and TRBJ2-7; tentative D call: TRBD2 (5 bases). CDR3 size: 13 residues. The V and J ends lost 4 bases and 3 bases respectively, with 13 bases between them. Germline values: CDR1 SQVTM, CDR2 ANQGSEA. The DNA read from the CDR3 is TGCAGCGTTGGCTCGGACTCTTTCTACGAG. Translated, it gives CSVGSDSFYE. The whole CDR3 reads CSVGSDSFYEQYF.

The sample holds many counts of this clone. The CDR3 goes on 3 residues after the read ends, and that part is filled in from the germline J gene. The chain recombines TRBV19 with TRBJ1-1; TRBD1 matches at 8 bases. V lost 2 bases to trimming and J lost 1 base; unmatched junction nucleotides: 9. CDR1 is LNHDA, CDR2 SQIVND, per germline (reference sequence). CDR3 length: 17 residues. CDR3 DNA (partial): TGTGCCAGTAGTATAAATATATTAGGACAGGGGAACACTGAA. Protein: CASSINILGQGNTE. The full CDR3 reads CASSINILGQGNTEAFF.

This clone was counted between two and nine times. The CDR3 end lies 3 residues beyond the end of the read and is filled in from the germline J gene. V gene TRBV5-1 combines with J gene TRBJ2-7; 9 positions match TRBD1. V lost 3 bases and J lost 3; bases outside the gene matches: 7. The V gene's germline CDR1 is SGHRS and CDR2 YFSETQ. CDR3 length: 15 amino acids. CDR3 bases read: TGCGCCAGCAGCTCGACAGGGGGTACTGGCTACGAG. Amino acid sequence: CASSSTGGTGYE. The whole CDR3 sequence reads CASSSTGGTGYEQYF.

This clone occurred a few times. The part of the CDR3 DNA that was read is TGCGCCAGCAGTGAGTCCAGGGTTAATTCACCC. This translates into CASSESRVNSP. The full CDR3 sequence reads CASSESRVNSPLHF. The V call is TRBV10-2, the J call TRBJ1-6; D perhaps matches TRBD1 (5 bases). The read falls 3 residues short of the CDR3 end, and the missing part is taken from the germline J gene. Per germline, CDR1 WSHSY and CDR2 SAAADI. V was cut by 0 bases and J by 6 bases, with 6 bases left in between. The CDR3 contains 14 residues.

This clone has at least ten counts. With the read ending 3 residues before the CDR3 end, the germline J gene is used to fill in that end. The rearrangement uses TRBV14 and TRBJ2-3; 7 bases agree with TRBD2. Per the germline V gene, CDR1 is SGHDN and CDR2 is FVKESK. The CDR3 covers 16 residues. J gave up 6 bases and V 3 bases, and 12 bases lay outside the gene matches. Incomplete CDR3 DNA: TGTGCCAGCAGCCAGTACGGGACTATTCGGCCCGATACG. Protein: CASSQYGTIRPDT. The CDR3 as a whole reads CASSQYGTIRPDTQYF.

This clone was picked up many times. The CDR3 end falls 3 residues outside the read, so it is completed with the germline J gene. The rearrangement links TRBV5-4 to TRBJ2-7; 7 nucleotides agree with TRBD1. The CDR3 length is 15 residues. The V segment lost 3 bases and the J segment 2 bases; nucleotides outside the gene matches: 8. Per the germline V gene, CDR1 is SGHNT and CDR2 is YYREEE (reference sequence). The sequenced CDR3 bases are TGTGCCAGCAGCTGGGACGGACAGGCACCCTACGAG. Translating it yields CASSWDGQAPYE. The whole CDR3 reads CASSWDGQAPYEQYF.

This clone was recorded many times. The read ends 3 residues early relative to the CDR3; the germline J gene fills the gap. The V call is TRBV9, the J call TRBJ2-7; 8 nucleotides line up with TRBD2. Losses at the gene ends were 3 bases for V and 4 bases for J; bases not matched to a gene: 6. The CDR3 is 14 amino acids. Per the germline V gene, CDR1 is SGDLS and CDR2 is YYNGEE. The DNA read from the CDR3 is TGTGCCAGCAGCGCCCACAGCGGGGGTTACGAG. It yields the protein CASSAHSGGYE. The whole CDR3 reads CASSAHSGGYEQYF.

In this sample, this clone turned up many times. The CDR3 extends 3 residues past the end of the read, so its final part is completed from the germline J gene. The J gene is TRBJ2-2, the V gene TRBV24-1; D gene ambiguous. Germline assignment: CDR1 KGHDR and CDR2 SFDVKD. V lost 2 bases and J lost 5, with 8 bases in between. The CDR3 extends over 14 amino acids. The DNA read from the CDR3 is TGTGCCACCAGTGATTACCCAGGTACCGGGGAG. It is translated as CATSDYPGTGE. The CDR3 in its entirety is CATSDYPGTGELFF.

This clone was counted only a few times. The read ends 3 residues shy of where the CDR3 ends; the end is completed using the germline J gene. The chain couples TRBV11-2 to TRBJ2-1; 8 bases are a match to TRBD1. The germline V gene has CDR1 SGHAT and CDR2 FQNNGV. J lost 9 bases, V lost 8 bases, and 6 bases had no gene match. CDR3 size: 12 residues. Partial CDR3 DNA: TGTGCCAGCTCGGACAGGGCGAGTGAG. It codes for CASSDRASE. The full CDR3 protein is CASSDRASEQFF.

This clone was detected many times. Read sequence stops 3 residues before the CDR3 end, and the germline J gene provides the missing end. The V gene is TRBV20-1, the J gene TRBJ2-5; D perhaps matches TRBD1 (6 bases). The CDR3 is 13 residues long. Germline assignment: CDR1 DFQATT and CDR2 SNEGSKA (reference sequence). Trimming shortened V by 5 bases and J by 2 bases, and 12 bases separated the two germline ends. The covered CDR3 bases are TGCAGTGCTCATCGACAGGTACAAGAGACC. Residues: CSAHRQVQET. The CDR3 reads in full as CSAHRQVQETQYF.

Ten or more counts support this clone. The read is 3 residues too short to cover the CDR3 end, so that end is filled in from the germline J gene. The genes are TRBV5-1 and TRBJ1-2; 7 nucleotides align to TRBD1. V lost 0 bases, J lost 2 bases, and 4 bases stayed unmatched. This CDR3 comprises 15 residues. Germline values: CDR1 SGHRS, CDR2 YFSETQ. CDR3 in amino acids: CASSLAIQGNYGYTF. The part of the CDR3 DNA that was read is TGCGCCAGCAGCTTGGCCATACAGGGGAACTATGGC.

Ten or more counts support this clone. The CDR3 end lies 3 residues beyond the end of the read and is filled in from the germline J gene. The rearrangement uses TRBV20-1 and TRBJ2-2; 11 bases are a match to TRBD2. The CDR3 totals 15 residues. Germline V lookup: CDR1 DFQATT, CDR2 SNEGSKA (reference sequence). V dropped 6 bases and J dropped 7; count of bases not matched to a gene: 10. Incomplete CDR3 DNA: TGCAGTGCCCGCATAGCGGGAGGGGTGGACGGGGAG. This encodes CSARIAGGVDGE. Given in full, the CDR3 is CSARIAGGVDGELFF.

The table lists this clone with many counts. The read is 3 residues too short to cover the CDR3 end, so that end is filled in from the germline J gene. This chain uses TRBV7-2 with TRBJ1-1; D possibly corresponds to TRBD1 (5 bases). Germline V gene lookup returns CDR1 SGHTA and CDR2 FQGNSA. The V end lost 2 bases, the J end lost 4 bases, and 8 bases lay between the germline ends. The CDR3 runs to 13 residues. Partial CDR3 DNA: TGTGCCAGCAGCTTAAACGGGGGCACTGAA. This translates into CASSLNGGTE. The entire CDR3 reads CASSLNGGTEAFF.

This clone has a count of ten or more. The read falls 3 residues short of the CDR3 end, and the missing part is taken from the germline J gene. The genes are TRBV18 and TRBJ1-1, with TRBD1 matching 10 bases. The V gene's germline CDR1 is KGHSH and CDR2 LQKENI. The ends lost 2 bases at V and 4 bases at J; junction bases unmatched: 4. The length of the CDR3 is 15 residues. The covered CDR3 bases are TGTGCCAGCTCACCATCACGGGACAGGGGCACTGAA. Protein: CASSPSRDRGTE. From start to end, the CDR3 is CASSPSRDRGTEAFF. Looking up the rest from reference TRBV18 and TRBJ1-1 gives the full variable domain: NAGVMQNPRHLVRRRGQEARLRCSPMKGHSHVYWYRQLPEEGLKFMVYLQKENIIDESGMPKERFSAEFPKEGPSILRIQQVVRGDSAAYFCASSPSRDRGTEAFFGQGTRLTVV.